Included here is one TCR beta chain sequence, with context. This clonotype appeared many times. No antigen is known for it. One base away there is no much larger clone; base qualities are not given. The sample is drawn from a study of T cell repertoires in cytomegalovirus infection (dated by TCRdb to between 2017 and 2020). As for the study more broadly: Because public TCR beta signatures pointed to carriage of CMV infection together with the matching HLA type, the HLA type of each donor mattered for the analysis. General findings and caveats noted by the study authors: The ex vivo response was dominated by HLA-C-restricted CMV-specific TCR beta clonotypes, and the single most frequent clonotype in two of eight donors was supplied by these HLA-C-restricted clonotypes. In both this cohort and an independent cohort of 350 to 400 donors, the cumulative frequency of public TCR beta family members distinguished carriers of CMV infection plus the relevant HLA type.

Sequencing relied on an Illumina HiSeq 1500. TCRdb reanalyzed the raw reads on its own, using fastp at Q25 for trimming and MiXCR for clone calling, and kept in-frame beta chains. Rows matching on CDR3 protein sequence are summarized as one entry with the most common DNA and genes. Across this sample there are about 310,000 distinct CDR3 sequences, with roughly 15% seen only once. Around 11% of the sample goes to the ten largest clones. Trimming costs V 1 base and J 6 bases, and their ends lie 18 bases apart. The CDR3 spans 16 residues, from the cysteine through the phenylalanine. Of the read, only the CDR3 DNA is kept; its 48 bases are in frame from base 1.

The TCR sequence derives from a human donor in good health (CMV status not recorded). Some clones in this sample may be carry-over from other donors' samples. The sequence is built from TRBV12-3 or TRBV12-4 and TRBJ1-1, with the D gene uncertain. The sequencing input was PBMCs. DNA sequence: TGTGCCAGCAGTTTAGAGGCAGGACCATTTTTCGCTGAAGCTTTCTTT. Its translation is CASSLEAGPFFAEAFF.